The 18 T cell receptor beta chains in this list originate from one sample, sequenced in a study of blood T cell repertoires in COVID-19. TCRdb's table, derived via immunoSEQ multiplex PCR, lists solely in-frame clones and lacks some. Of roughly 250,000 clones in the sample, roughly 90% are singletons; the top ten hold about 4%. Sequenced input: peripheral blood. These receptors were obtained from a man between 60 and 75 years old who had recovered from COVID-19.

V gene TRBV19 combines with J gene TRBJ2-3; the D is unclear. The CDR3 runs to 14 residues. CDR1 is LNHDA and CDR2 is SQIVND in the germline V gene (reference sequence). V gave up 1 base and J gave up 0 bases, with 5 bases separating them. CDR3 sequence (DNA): TGTGCCAGTAGTATAGGCGCTAGCACAGATACGCAGTATTTT. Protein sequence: CASSIGASTDTQYF.

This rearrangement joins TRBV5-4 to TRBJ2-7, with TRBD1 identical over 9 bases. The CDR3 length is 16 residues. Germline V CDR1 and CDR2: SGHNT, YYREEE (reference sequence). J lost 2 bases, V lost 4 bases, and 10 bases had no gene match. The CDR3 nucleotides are TGTGCCAGCAGCACCCCGGGACAGGGCACCCCCTACGAGCAGTACTTC. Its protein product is CASSTPGQGTPYEQYF.

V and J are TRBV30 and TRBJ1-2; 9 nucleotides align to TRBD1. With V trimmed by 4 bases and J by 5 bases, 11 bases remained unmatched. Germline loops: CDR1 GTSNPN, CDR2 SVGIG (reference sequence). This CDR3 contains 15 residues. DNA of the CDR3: TGTGCCTGGATTTGGGGGACAGGGATCCCTTATGGCTACACCTTC. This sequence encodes CAWIWGTGIPYGYTF.

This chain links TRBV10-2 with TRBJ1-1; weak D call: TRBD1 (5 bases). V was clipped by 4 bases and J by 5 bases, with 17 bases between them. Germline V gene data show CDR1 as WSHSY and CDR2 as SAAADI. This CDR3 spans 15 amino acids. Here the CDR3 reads CASSAAVGGLTEAFF. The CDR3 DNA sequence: TGCGCCAGCAGTGCGGCTGTGGGGGGTCTAACTGAAGCTTTCTTT.

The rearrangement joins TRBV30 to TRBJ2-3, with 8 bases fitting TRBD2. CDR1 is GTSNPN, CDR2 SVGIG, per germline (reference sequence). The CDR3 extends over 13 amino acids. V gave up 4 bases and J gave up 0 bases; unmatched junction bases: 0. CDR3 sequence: CAWTSGSTDTQYF. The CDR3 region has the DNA TGTGCCTGGACTAGCGGGAGCACAGATACGCAGTATTTT.

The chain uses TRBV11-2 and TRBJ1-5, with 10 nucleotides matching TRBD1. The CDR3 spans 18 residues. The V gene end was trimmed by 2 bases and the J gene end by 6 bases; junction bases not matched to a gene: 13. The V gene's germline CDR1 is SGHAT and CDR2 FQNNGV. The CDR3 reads CASSLRPPGTGVSQPQHF. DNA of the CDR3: TGTGCCAGCAGCTTAAGGCCCCCCGGGACAGGGGTTTCTCAGCCCCAGCATTTT.

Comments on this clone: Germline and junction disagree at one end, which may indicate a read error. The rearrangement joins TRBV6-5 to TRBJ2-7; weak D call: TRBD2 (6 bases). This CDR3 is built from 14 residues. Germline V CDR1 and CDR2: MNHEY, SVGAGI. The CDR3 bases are TGTGCCAGCACCGGAGGGACGGGGTCCTTCGAGCAGTACTTC. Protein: CASTGGTGSFEQYF.

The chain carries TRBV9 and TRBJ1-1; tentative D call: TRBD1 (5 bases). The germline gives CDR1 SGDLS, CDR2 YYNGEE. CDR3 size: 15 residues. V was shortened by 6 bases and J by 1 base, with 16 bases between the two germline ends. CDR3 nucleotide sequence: TGTGCCAGCACGTCGGCGGGAGGGGCGAACACTGAAGCTTTCTTT. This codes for CASTSAGGANTEAFF.

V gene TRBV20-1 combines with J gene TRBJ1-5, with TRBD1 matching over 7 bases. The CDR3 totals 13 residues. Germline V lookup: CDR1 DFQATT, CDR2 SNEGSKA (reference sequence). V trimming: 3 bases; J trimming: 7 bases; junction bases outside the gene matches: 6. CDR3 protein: CSASAGGRQPQHF. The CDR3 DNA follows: TGCAGTGCTAGTGCAGGGGGGAGGCAGCCCCAGCATTTT.

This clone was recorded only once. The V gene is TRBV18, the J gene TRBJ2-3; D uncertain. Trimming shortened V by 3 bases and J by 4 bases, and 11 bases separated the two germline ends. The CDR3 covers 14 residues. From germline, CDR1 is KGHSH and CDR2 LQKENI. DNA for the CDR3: TGTGCCAGCTCACCCGGAGTTCAAGCAGATACGCAGTATTTT. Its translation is CASSPGVQADTQYF. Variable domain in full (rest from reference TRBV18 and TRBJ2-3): NAGVMQNPRHLVRRRGQEARLRCSPMKGHSHVYWYRQLPEEGLKFMVYLQKENIIDESGMPKERFSAEFPKEGPSILRIQQVVRGDSAAYFCASSPGVQADTQYFGPGTRLTVL.

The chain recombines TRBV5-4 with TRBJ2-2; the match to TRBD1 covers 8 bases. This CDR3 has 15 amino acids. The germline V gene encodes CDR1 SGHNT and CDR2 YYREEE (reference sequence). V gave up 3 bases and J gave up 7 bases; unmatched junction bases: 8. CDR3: CASSWTGTSGGELFF. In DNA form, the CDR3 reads TGTGCCAGCAGCTGGACAGGGACTTCGGGCGGGGAGCTGTTTTTT.

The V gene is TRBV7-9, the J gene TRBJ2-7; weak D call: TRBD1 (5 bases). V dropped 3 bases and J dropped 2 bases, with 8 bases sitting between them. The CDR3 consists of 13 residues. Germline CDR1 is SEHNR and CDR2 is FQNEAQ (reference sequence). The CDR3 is CASSFAGTYEQYF. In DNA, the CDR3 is TGTGCCAGCAGCTTCGCAGGGACCTACGAGCAGTACTTC.

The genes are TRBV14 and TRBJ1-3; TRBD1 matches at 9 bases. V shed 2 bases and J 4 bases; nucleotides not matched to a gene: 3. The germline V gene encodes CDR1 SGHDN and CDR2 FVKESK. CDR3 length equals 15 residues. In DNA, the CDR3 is TGTGCCAGCAGCCAAACAGGGGGCAAGGGAAACACCATATATTTT. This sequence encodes CASSQTGGKGNTIYF.

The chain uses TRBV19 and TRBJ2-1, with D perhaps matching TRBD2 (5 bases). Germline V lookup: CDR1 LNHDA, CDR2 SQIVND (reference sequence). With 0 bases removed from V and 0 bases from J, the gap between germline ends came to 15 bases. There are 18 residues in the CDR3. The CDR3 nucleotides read TGTGCCAGTAGTATAGATTGGTCTTTAGGGAGCTCCTACAATGAGCAGTTCTTC. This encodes CASSIDWSLGSSYNEQFF.

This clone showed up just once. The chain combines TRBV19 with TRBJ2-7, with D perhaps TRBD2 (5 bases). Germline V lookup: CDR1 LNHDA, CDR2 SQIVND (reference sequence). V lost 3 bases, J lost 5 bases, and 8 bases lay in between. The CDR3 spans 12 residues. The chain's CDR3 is CASSIRGDEQYF. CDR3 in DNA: TGTGCCAGTAGTATTCGGGGTGACGAGCAGTACTTC.

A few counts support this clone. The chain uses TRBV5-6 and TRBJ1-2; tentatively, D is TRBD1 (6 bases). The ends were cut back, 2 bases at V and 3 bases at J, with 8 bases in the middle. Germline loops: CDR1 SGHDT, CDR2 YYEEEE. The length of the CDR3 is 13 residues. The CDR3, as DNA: TGTGCCAGCAGCTTTCAGGGGCACTATGGCTACACCTTC. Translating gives CASSFQGHYGYTF.

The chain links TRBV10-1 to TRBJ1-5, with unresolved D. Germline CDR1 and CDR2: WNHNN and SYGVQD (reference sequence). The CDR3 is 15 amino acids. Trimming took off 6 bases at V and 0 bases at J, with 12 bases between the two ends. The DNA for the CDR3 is TGCGCCAGCAGCCCATCCACAGATAGCAATCAGCCCCAGCATTTT. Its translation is CASSPSTDSNQPQHF.

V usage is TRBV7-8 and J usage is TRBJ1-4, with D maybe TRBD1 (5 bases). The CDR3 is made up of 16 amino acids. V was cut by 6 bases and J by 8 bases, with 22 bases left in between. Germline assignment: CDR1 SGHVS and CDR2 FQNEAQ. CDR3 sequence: CASRSERGSVGEKLFF. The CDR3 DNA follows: TGTGCCAGCAGATCAGAGCGGGGGAGCGTCGGGGAAAAACTGTTTTTT.